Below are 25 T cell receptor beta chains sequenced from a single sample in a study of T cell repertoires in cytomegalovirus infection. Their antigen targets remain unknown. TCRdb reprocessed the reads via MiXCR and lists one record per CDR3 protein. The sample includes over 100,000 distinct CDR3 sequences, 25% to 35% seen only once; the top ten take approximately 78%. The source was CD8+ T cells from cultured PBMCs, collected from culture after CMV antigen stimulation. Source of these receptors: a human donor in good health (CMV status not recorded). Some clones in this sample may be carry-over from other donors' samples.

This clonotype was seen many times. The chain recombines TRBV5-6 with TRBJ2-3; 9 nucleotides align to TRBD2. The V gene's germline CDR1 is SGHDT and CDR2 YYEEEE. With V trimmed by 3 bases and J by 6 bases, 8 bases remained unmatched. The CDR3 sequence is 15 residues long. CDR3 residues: CASSSLAGNTDTQYF. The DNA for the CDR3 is TGTGCCAGCAGCTCCCTAGCGGGGAACACGGATACGCAGTATTTT. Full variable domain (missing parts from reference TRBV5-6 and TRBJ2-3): DAGVTQSPTHLIKTRGQQVTLRCSPKSGHDTVSWYQQALGQGPQFIFQYYEEEERQRGNFPDRFSGHQFPNYSSELNVNALLLGDSALYLCASSSLAGNTDTQYFGPGTRLTVL.

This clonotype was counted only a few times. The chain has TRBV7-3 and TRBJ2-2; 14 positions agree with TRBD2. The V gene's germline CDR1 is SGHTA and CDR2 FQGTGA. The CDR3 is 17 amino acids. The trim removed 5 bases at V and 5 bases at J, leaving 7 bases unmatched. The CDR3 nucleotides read TGTGCCAGCAGCCAGACTAGCGGGGGGGCGGCTACCGGGGAGCTGTTTTTT. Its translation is CASSQTSGGAATGELFF.

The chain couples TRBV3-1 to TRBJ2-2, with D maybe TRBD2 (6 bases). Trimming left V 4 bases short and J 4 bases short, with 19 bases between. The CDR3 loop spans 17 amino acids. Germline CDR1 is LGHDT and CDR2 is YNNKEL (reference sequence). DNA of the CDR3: TGTGCCAGCAGCCCGACCGCATCGGCGCGGGGCACCGGGGAGCTGTTTTTT. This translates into CASSPTASARGTGELFF.

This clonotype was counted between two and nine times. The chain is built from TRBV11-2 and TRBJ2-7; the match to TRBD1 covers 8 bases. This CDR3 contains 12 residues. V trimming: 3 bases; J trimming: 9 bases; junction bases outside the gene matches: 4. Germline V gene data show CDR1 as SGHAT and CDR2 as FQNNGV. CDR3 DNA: TGTGCCAGCAGCTTCGACAGGGGAGTGCAGTACTTC. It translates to CASSFDRGVQYF.

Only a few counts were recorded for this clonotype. The CDR3 DNA follows: TGTGCCAGCCTCCATGAGCGGGGGAGCACAGATACGCAGTATTTT. This encodes CASLHERGSTDTQYF. The chain carries TRBV28 and TRBJ2-3; 8 nucleotides agree with TRBD2. This CDR3 has 15 residues. The germline V gene has CDR1 MDHEN and CDR2 SYDVKM. V shed 8 bases and J 0 bases; nucleotides not matched to a gene: 7. Variable domain in full (rest from reference TRBV28 and TRBJ2-3): DVKVTQSSRYLVKRTGEKVFLECVQDMDHENMFWYRQDPGLGLRLIYFSYDVKMKEKGDIPEGYSVSREKKERFSLILESASTNQTSMYLCASLHERGSTDTQYFGPGTRLTVL.

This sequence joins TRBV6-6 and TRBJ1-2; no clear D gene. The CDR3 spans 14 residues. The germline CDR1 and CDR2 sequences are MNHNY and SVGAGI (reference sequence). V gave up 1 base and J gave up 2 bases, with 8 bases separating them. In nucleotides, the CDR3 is TGTGCCAGCAGTTACTATCTAGGGAACTATGGCTACACCTTC. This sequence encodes CASSYYLGNYGYTF.

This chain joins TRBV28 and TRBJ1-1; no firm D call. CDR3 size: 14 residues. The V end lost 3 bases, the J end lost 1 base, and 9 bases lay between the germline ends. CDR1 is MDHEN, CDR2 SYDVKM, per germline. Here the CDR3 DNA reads TGTGCCAGCAGTTTCCCCGGAAAGAACACTGAAGCTTTCTTT. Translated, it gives CASSFPGKNTEAFF.

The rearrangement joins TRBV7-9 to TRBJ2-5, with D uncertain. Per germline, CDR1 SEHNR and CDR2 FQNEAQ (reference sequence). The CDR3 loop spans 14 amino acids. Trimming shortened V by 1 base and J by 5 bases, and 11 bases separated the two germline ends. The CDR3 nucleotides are TGTGCCAGCAGCTTAGTCCCTAGTCAGGAGACCCAGTACTTC. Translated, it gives CASSLVPSQETQYF.

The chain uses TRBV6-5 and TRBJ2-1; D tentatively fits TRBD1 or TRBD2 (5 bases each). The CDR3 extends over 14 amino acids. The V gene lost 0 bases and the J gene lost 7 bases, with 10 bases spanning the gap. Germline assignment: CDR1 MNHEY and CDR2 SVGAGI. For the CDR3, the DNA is TGTGCCAGCAGTTACTCGGCAGGGACGAATGAGCAGTTCTTC. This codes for CASSYSAGTNEQFF.

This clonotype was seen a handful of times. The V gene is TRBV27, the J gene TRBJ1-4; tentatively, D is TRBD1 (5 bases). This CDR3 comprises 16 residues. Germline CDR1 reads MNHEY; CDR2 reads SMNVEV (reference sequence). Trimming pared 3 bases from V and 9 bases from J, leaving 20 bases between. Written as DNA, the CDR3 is TGTGCCAGCAGTTTTCTCGGGACTTCGATCGAGCAAAAACTGTTTTTT. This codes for CASSFLGTSIEQKLFF.

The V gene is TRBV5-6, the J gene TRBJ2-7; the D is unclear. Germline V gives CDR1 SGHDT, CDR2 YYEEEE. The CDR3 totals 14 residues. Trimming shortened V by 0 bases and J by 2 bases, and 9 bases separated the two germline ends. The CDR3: CASSLEGTPYEQYF. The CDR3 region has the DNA TGTGCCAGCAGCTTGGAGGGCACCCCCTACGAGCAGTACTTC.

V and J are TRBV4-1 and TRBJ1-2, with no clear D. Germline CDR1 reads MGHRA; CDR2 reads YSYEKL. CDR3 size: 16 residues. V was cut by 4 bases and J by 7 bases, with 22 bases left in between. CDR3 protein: CASSPVQREFGSGYTF. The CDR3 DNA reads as TGCGCCAGCAGCCCAGTGCAGAGGGAGTTTGGTAGTGGCTACACCTTC.

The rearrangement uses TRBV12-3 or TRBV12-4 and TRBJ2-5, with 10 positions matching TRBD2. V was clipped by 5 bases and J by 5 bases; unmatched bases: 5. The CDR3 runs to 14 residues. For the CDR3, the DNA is TGTGCCAGCAGTCAGACTAGCGGGTACGAGACCCAGTACTTC. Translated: CASSQTSGYETQYF.

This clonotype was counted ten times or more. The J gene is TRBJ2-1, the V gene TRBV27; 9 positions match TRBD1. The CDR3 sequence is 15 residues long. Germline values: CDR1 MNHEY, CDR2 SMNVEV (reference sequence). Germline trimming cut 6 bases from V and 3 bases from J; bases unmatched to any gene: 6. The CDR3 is CASRPTGGFYNEQFF. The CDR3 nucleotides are TGTGCCAGCAGACCCACAGGGGGCTTCTACAATGAGCAGTTCTTC.

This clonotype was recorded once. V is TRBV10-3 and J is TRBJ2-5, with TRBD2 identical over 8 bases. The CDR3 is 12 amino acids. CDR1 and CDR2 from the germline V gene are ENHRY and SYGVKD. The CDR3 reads CAVAGGQETQYF. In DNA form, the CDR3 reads TGTGCTGTTGCGGGGGGCCAAGAGACCCAGTACTTC.

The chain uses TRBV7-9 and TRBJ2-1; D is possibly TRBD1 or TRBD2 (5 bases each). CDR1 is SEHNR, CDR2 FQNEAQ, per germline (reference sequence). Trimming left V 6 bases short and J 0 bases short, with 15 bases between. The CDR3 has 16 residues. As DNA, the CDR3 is TGTGCCAGCAGTCCCCCCCGGGGCGGCTCCTACAATGAGCAGTTCTTC. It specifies CASSPPRGGSYNEQFF.

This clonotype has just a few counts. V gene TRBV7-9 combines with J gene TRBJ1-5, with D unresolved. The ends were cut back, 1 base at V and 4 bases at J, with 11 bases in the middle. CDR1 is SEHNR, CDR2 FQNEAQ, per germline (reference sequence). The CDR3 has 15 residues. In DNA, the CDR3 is TGTGCCAGCAGCTTAGGTGGTCAAGTTAATCAGCCCCAGCATTTT. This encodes CASSLGGQVNQPQHF.

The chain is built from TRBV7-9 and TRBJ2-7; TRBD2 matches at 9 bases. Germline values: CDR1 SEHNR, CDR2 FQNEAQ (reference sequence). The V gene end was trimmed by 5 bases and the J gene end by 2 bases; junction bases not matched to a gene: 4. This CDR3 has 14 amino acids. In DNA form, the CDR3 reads TGTGCCAGCAGCGTTAGCGGGGGAACCTACGAGCAGTACTTC. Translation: CASSVSGGTYEQYF.

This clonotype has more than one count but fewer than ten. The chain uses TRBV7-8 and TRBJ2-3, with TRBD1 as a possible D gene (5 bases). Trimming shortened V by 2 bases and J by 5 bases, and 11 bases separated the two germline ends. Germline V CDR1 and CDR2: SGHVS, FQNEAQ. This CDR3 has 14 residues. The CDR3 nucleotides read TGTGCCAGCAGCTTATCCCAGGGAATAGATACGCAGTATTTT. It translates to CASSLSQGIDTQYF.

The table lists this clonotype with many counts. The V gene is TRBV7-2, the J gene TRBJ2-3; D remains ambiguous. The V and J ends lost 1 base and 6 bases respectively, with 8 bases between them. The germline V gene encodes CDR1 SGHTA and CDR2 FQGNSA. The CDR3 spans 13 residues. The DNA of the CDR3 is TGTGCCAGCAGCTTAGTATCGGGTGATACGCAGTATTTT. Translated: CASSLVSGDTQYF.

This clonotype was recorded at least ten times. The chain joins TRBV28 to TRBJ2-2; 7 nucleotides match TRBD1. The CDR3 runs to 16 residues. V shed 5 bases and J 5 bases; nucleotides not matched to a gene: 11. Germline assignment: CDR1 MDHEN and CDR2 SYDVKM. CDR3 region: CASSQLGQAVTGELFF. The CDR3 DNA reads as TGTGCCAGCAGTCAACTCGGACAGGCTGTTACCGGGGAGCTGTTTTTT.

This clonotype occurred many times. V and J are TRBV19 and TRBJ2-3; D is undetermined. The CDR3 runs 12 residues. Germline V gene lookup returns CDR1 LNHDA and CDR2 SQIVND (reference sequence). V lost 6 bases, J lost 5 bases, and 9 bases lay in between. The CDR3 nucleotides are TGTGCCAGTAGCCATCTAGGAGATACGCAGTATTTT. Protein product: CASSHLGDTQYF.

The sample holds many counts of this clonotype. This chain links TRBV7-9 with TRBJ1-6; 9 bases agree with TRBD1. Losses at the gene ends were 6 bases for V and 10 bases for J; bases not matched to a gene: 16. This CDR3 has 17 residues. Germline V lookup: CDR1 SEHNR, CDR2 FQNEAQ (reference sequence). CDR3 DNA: TGTGCCAGCAGTCTACACGACCGGACAGGGGCTGGATCACCCCTCCACTTT. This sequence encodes CASSLHDRTGAGSPLHF.

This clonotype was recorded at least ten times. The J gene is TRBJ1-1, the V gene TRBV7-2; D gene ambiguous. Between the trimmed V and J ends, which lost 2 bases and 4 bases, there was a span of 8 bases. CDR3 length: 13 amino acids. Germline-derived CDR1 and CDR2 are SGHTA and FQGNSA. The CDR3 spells CASSLNKFTEAFF. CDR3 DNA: TGTGCCAGCAGCTTAAACAAGTTCACTGAAGCTTTCTTT.

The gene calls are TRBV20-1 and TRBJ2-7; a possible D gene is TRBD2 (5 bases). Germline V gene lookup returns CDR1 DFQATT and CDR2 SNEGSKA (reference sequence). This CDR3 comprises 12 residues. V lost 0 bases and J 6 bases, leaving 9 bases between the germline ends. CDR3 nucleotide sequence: TGCAGTGCTAGAGATGCGGGCCCCGAGCAGTACTTC. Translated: CSARDAGPEQYF.